Listed here are 26 T cell receptor beta chains from one sample, sequenced in a study of T-cell memory formation after mild COVID-19. Via MiXCR, TCRdb re-called the 5' RACE reads, giving one row per CDR3 protein. This sample carries 500,000 to 550,000 distinct CDR3 sequences, 20% of them seen once, and the ten largest clones take around 13%. What was sequenced was PBMCs or a T cell subset sorted from them (not recorded which). These receptors were taken from an adult woman who had mild COVID-19 (a few samples of this study predate the infection). Cell type and time point are not known.

The chain couples TRBV12-3 or TRBV12-4 to TRBJ2-2, with no clear D. This CDR3 is 13 amino acids long. V shed 5 bases and J shed 5 bases, with 9 bases lying between them. The CDR3 loop reads CASSPGWTGELFF. For the CDR3, the DNA is TGTGCCAGCAGTCCCGGATGGACCGGGGAGCTGTTTTTT.

J is TRBJ2-2 and V is TRBV7-9, with 10 bases aligning to TRBD2. Germline loops: CDR1 SEHNR, CDR2 FQNEAQ (reference sequence). The V gene end was trimmed by 4 bases and the J gene end by 1 base; junction bases not matched to a gene: 9. CDR3 length: 18 residues. The DNA for the CDR3 is TGTGCCAGCAGCTCTCCCCTCCGGACTAGCGGGAACACCGGGGAGCTGTTTTTT. Translation: CASSSPLRTSGNTGELFF.

This clonotype was seen a handful of times. The chain has TRBV4-2 and TRBJ1-1; 7 nucleotides line up with TRBD1. This CDR3 comprises 18 residues. Germline V lookup: CDR1 LGHNA, CDR2 YNFKEQ. V trimming: 4 bases; J trimming: 4 bases; junction bases outside the gene matches: 18. CDR3 protein: CASSPLRGSLSIGTEAFF. CDR3 sequence (DNA): TGTGCCAGCAGCCCGCTCAGGGGGTCGCTAAGCATCGGCACTGAAGCTTTCTTT.

This clonotype was counted a few times. This sequence joins TRBV12-3 or TRBV12-4 and TRBJ2-1; 7 positions match TRBD1. The CDR3 extends over 15 amino acids. The J segment lost 0 bases and the V segment lost 7 bases, leaving 6 bases of the junction unmatched. The CDR3 is CASTRGTVSYNEQFF. CDR3 coding DNA: TGTGCCAGCACACGTGGGACAGTCTCCTACAATGAGCAGTTCTTC.

The rearrangement links TRBV28 to TRBJ1-1, with unresolved D. CDR1 and CDR2 from the germline V gene are MDHEN and SYDVKM. The CDR3 runs to 11 residues. V was pared by 3 bases and J by 5 bases, with 4 bases between. The CDR3 DNA reads TGTGCCAGCAGTTTTTTGACTGAAGCTTTCTTT. Amino acid sequence: CASSFLTEAFF.

This sequence joins TRBV30 and TRBJ1-2; no clear D. V lost 0 bases, J lost 0 bases, and 5 bases lay in between. The CDR3 consists of 13 residues. Looked up from germline, CDR1 is GTSNPN and CDR2 is SVGIG (reference sequence). The CDR3 DNA reads as TGTGCCTGGAGTGTACAGCCTAACTATGGCTACACCTTC. It yields the protein CAWSVQPNYGYTF.

The chain carries TRBV7-9 and TRBJ1-3; D remains ambiguous. Trimming took 7 bases from V and 0 from J, leaving 13 bases between them. The CDR3 spans 15 residues. Germline V lookup: CDR1 SEHNR, CDR2 FQNEAQ (reference sequence). CDR3 in amino acids: CASTRTMSSGNTIYF. DNA for the CDR3: TGTGCCAGCACACGCACTATGAGCTCTGGAAACACCATATATTTT.

This clonotype was recorded a few times. V gene TRBV20-1 combines with J gene TRBJ2-7, with 13 bases aligning to TRBD2. V gave up 3 bases and J gave up 3 bases; unmatched junction bases: 8. This CDR3 contains 16 residues. Germline V gene lookup returns CDR1 DFQATT and CDR2 SNEGSKA (reference sequence). The CDR3 coding sequence is TGCAGTGCTAGCCCCCAGGGACTAGCGGGGCGCTACGAGCAGTACTTC. This sequence encodes CSASPQGLAGRYEQYF.

This clonotype showed up just a few times. The chain employs TRBV7-9 and TRBJ2-4, with D perhaps given as TRBD1 or TRBD2 (6 bases each). V shed 5 bases and J shed 8 bases, with 25 bases lying between them. Germline values: CDR1 SEHNR, CDR2 FQNEAQ (reference sequence). This CDR3 is built from 17 residues. The CDR3 sequence: CASSPSGRERGTDIQYF. The DNA of the CDR3 is TGTGCCAGCAGCCCTTCCGGTCGGGAGAGGGGGACGGACATTCAGTACTTC.

V and J are TRBV2 and TRBJ1-4; unclear D gene. There are 13 residues in the CDR3. Germline-derived CDR1 and CDR2 are SNHLY and FYNNEI. Trimming pared 7 bases from V and 13 bases from J, leaving 19 bases between. The CDR3 here is CASTSPPGSGLFF. For the CDR3, the DNA is TGTGCCAGCACCTCCCCGCCGGGCTCGGGACTGTTTTTT.

This rearrangement joins TRBV7-2 to TRBJ2-2, with 8 bases that match TRBD2. This CDR3 is 16 amino acids long. Germline trimming cut 5 bases from V and 6 bases from J; bases unmatched to any gene: 11. The germline gives CDR1 SGHTA, CDR2 FQGNSA. The CDR3 DNA is TGTGCCAGCAGCCTTCTAGCGGGTGGGGGTTCCGGGGAGCTGTTTTTT. It codes for CASSLLAGGGSGELFF.

V is TRBV24-1 and J is TRBJ2-1; 11 bases align to TRBD2. The CDR3 spans 13 residues. CDR1 is KGHDR and CDR2 is SFDVKD in the germline V gene. V gave up 10 bases and J gave up 8 bases; unmatched junction bases: 6. CDR3 region: CATSGRVGDEQFF. The CDR3 nucleotides are TGTGCCACTAGCGGGAGGGTAGGCGATGAGCAGTTCTTC.

This clonotype was seen a few times. The chain joins TRBV4-1 to TRBJ2-1; possibly TRBD2 for D (7 bases). The CDR3 is 17 amino acids. V lost 0 bases and J 4 bases, leaving 16 bases between the germline ends. Germline V gene data show CDR1 as MGHRA and CDR2 as YSYEKL. This CDR3 is CASSQDGGRGVYNEQFF. Here the CDR3 DNA reads TGCGCCAGCAGCCAAGATGGTGGGAGGGGGGTATACAATGAGCAGTTCTTC.

V and J are TRBV20-1 and TRBJ1-1, with TRBD1 as a possible D gene (5 bases). Germline V gene lookup returns CDR1 DFQATT and CDR2 SNEGSKA (reference sequence). The CDR3 loop spans 14 amino acids. Trimming took 0 bases from V and 0 from J, leaving 8 bases between them. The CDR3 here is CSAREGRVNTEAFF. The CDR3, as DNA: TGCAGTGCTAGAGAGGGACGGGTGAACACTGAAGCTTTCTTT.

This chain connects TRBV11-2 to TRBJ2-7; D gene ambiguous. Deletions cut 1 base from V and 2 bases from J, with 12 bases between. This CDR3 has 15 residues. The V gene's germline CDR1 is SGHAT and CDR2 FQNNGV. CDR3 DNA sequence: TGTGCCAGCAGCTTAGTCCCGACGGCGACCTACGAGCAGTACTTC. It is translated as CASSLVPTATYEQYF.

The genes are TRBV6-6 and TRBJ2-7; D not resolved. V shed 0 bases and J shed 0 bases, with 12 bases lying between them. From germline, CDR1 is MNHNY and CDR2 SVGAGI (reference sequence). The CDR3 has 16 residues. For the CDR3, the DNA is TGTGCCAGCAGTTACTCGCGGAATCCTAGCTCCTACGAGCAGTACTTC. This gives the protein CASSYSRNPSSYEQYF.

The CDR3 sequence: CASRQGGAFGDTQYF. Here the CDR3 DNA reads TGTGCCAGCCGGCAGGGCGGGGCTTTTGGAGATACGCAGTATTTT. The gene calls are TRBV3-1 and TRBJ2-3; D may be TRBD2 (6 bases). Trimming took 8 bases from V and 5 from J, leaving 20 bases between them. The germline V gene has CDR1 LGHDT and CDR2 YNNKEL (reference sequence). The CDR3 spans 15 residues.

This chain joins TRBV29-1 and TRBJ1-2; 10 bases map to TRBD1. This CDR3 is built from 14 residues. Trimming at V came to 0 bases and at J to 4 bases, leaving 2 bases not matched to a gene. CDR1 SQVTM and CDR2 ANQGSEA come from the germline V gene. The CDR3 here is CSVEEGQGFYGYTF. The DNA for the CDR3 is TGCAGCGTTGAAGAGGGACAGGGGTTCTATGGCTACACCTTC.

This clonotype was seen more than once but under ten times. The V and J genes are TRBV5-1 and TRBJ2-1, with 9 positions matching TRBD2. Per germline, CDR1 SGHRS and CDR2 YFSETQ. The V gene end was trimmed by 5 bases and the J gene end by 5 bases; junction bases not matched to a gene: 5. This CDR3 comprises 14 residues. The CDR3 reads CASSMTSGNNEQFF. For the CDR3, the DNA is TGCGCCAGCAGTATGACTAGCGGAAACAATGAGCAGTTCTTC.

The CDR3 region has the DNA TGTGCCAGCAGACTGCTGAGCCGCCGTAGCACAGATACGCAGTATTTT. This translates into CASRLLSRRSTDTQYF. This chain uses TRBV6-5 with TRBJ2-3, with unresolved D. Deletions cut 6 bases from V and 0 bases from J, with 16 bases between. There are 16 residues in the CDR3. Germline lookup yields CDR1 MNHEY and CDR2 SVGAGI.

There are a few counts of this clonotype. The chain combines TRBV29-1 with TRBJ2-7, with D possibly matching TRBD1 (6 bases). CDR3 length: 13 amino acids. Per germline, CDR1 SQVTM and CDR2 ANQGSEA. V lost 2 bases, J lost 0 bases, and 8 bases lay in between. The CDR3 bases are TGCAGCGTTGAACGGACAGACTCCTACGAGCAGTACTTC. This codes for CSVERTDSYEQYF.

The chain joins TRBV4-2 to TRBJ1-5; D is unclear. Trimming stripped 1 base from V and 0 bases from J, with 10 bases between. The CDR3 has 16 residues. Germline values: CDR1 LGHNA, CDR2 YNFKEQ. The CDR3 nucleotides are TGTGCCAGCAGCCAAGGCCCAACAGATAGCAATCAGCCCCAGCATTTT. Its translation: CASSQGPTDSNQPQHF.

The chain joins TRBV12-3 or TRBV12-4 to TRBJ2-3, with 10 bases that match TRBD1. The CDR3 is 17 residues long. J was trimmed by 2 bases and V by 5 bases; bases with no gene match: 10. CDR3: CASSLPGTGAPTDTQYF. CDR3 sequence (DNA): TGTGCCAGCAGTCTACCCGGGACAGGGGCCCCCACAGATACGCAGTATTTT.

To note about this clonotype: At one boundary the junction diverges from the germline segment, which might be a read error. The chain couples TRBV11-2 to TRBJ1-4; the D is unclear. CDR1 and CDR2 (germline): SGHAT, FQNNGV. This CDR3 contains 12 residues. DNA for the CDR3: TGTGCCAGCAGCTTAGATTACGCAGACCGGATTTTT. Its protein product is CASSLDYADRIF.

This rearrangement joins TRBV6-5 to TRBJ2-7, with 8 bases identical to TRBD2. In germline, CDR1 is MNHEY, CDR2 SVGAGI. This CDR3 comprises 15 residues. Unmatched junction bases numbered 8, after V lost 5 bases and J lost 2 bases. The CDR3 reads CASSPQLAGPYEQYF. The DNA of the CDR3 is TGTGCCAGCAGTCCACAATTAGCGGGACCCTACGAGCAGTACTTC.

This clonotype was seen only a few times. V and J are TRBV5-5 and TRBJ2-5; D not certain. The CDR3 length is 14 residues. In germline, CDR1 is SGHKS, CDR2 YYEKEE (reference sequence). Trimming removed 0 bases from V and 0 bases from J, with 6 bases in between. CDR3 region: CASSLEYHQETQYF. CDR3 DNA: TGTGCCAGCAGCTTGGAATACCACCAAGAGACCCAGTACTTC.